This TCR beta chain was obtained from a study of cytomegalovirus exposure and HLA in healthy donors. Findings of the study overall: The authors later linked a missense DCLRE1C variant to TCR beta V- and J-gene trimming. DRB1 had the most TCR associations and HLA-C the fewest, a later analysis found, with rates varying by HLA locus.

The study ran its PCR with 60 Vbeta and 13 Jbeta primers. Sequencing used immunoSEQ multiplex PCR; TCRdb keeps in-frame clones, though not all of them. The sample contains around 130,000 clones, over 60% of which appear only once. The CDR3 totals 14 residues. Germline lookup yields CDR1 LGHNA and CDR2 YSLEER. Trimming removed 4 bases from V and 3 bases from J; junction bases left unmatched: 6. Points on this clone: Its antigen is unidentified.

The sequenced sample was PBMCs. The V and J genes are TRBV4-3 and TRBJ2-7, with TRBD1 identical over 7 bases. The source of this sequence is a human donor in good health. In DNA form, the CDR3 reads TGCGCCAGCAGCCTAGGGGGCGGTTTCTACGAGCAGTACTTC. Its protein is CASSLGGGFYEQYF.